This T cell receptor beta chain is drawn from a study of blood T cell repertoires in COVID-19. This CDR3 is built from 13 residues. In germline, CDR1 is SEHNR, CDR2 FQNEAQ (reference sequence). The V end was cut by 5 bases, the J end by 7 bases, with 15 bases between. Using immunoSEQ multiplex PCR, the repertoire was profiled, and TCRdb retains in-frame clones only, with some absent. The data contain a few hundred thousand clones, 65% to 90% of them singletons. Individuals aged roughly 18 to 100 years were recruited from some 26 US areas. The sequence was obtained from a woman in her forties with acute COVID-19. Specimen: PBMCs or T cells enriched from blood (not recorded which). This sequence joins TRBV7-9 and TRBJ2-7; no definite D call. The CDR3 here is CASSALTATEQYF. CDR3 sequence (DNA): TGTGCCAGCAGCGCCTTAACAGCCACGGAGCAGTACTTC.